This TCR beta chain was observed in a study of T cell repertoires in cytomegalovirus infection. Study context: Public signatures in TCR beta pointed to CMV infection and matching HLA type.

Germline V lookup: CDR1 SGHTA, CDR2 FQGNSA. V was pared by 6 bases and J by 6 bases, with 10 bases of the junction left unmatched. The CDR3 is made up of 15 amino acids. TCRdb called the reads again in MiXCR, with one record for every CDR3 protein. Of around 300,000 distinct CDR3 sequences listed, 9.5% are singletons. Points from the study as a whole: Public TCR beta family frequency separated CMV-and-HLA carriers, including in an independent cohort. Clonotype analysis showed dominance of the ex vivo response by HLA-C-restricted CMV-specific TCR beta clonotypes.

This clonotype was counted between two and nine times. The antigen remains undetermined. The sample consisted of PBMCs. The sequence was collected from a human donor in good health (CMV status not recorded). Some clones in this sample may be carry-over from other donors' samples. The chain links TRBV7-2 to TRBJ2-3; 9 positions match TRBD2. The CDR3 spells CASRLRGGLKDTQYF. The CDR3 DNA follows: TGTGCCAGCAGGTTGCGGGGGGGCCTTAAGGATACGCAGTATTTT.